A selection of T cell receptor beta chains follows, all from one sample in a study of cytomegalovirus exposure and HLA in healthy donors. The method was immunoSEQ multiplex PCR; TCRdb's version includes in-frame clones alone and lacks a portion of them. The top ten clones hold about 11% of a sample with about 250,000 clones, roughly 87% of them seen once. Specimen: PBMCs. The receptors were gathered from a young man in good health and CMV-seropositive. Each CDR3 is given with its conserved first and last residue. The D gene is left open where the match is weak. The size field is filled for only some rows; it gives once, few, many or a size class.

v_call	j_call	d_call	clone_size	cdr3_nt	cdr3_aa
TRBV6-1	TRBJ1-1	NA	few	TGTGCCAGCAGTGAAATCTATGGCACTGAAGCTTTCTTT	CASSEIYGTEAFF
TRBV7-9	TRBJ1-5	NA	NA	TGTGCCAGCAGCCCAAACTCCGGGCAGCCCCAGCATTTT	CASSPNSGQPQHF
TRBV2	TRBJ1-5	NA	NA	TGTGCCAGCAAGCGAAATAGCAATCAGCCCCAGCATTTT	CASKRNSNQPQHF
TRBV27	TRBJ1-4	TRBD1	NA	TGTGCCAGCAGTTTAGACAGGGGTCCTAATGAAAAACTGTTTTTT	CASSLDRGPNEKLFF
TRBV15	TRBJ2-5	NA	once	TGTGCCACCAGCAGAGTAGGATCCCAAGAGACCCAGTACTTC	CATSRVGSQETQYF
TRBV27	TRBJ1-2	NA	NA	TGTGCCAGCAGCCGGGGGGGCTTCGTCTATGGCTACACCTTC	CASSRGGFVYGYTF
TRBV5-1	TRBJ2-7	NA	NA	TGCGCCAGCAGCTTGGTGGGGTACGAGCAGTACTTC	CASSLVGYEQYF
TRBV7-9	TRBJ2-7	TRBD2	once	TGTGCCAGCAGCTTAAGATCTAGCGGGAGTGTTGTCGAGCAGTACTTC	CASSLRSSGSVVEQYF
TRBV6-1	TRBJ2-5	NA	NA	TGTGCCGGTCAGCGCGGAGAGGCGGAGACCCAGTACTTC	CAGQRGEAETQYF
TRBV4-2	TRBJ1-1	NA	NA	TGTGCCAGCAGCCAAGCACAGGGTTTGAACACTGAAGCTTTCTTT	CASSQAQGLNTEAFF
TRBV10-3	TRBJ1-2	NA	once	TGTGCCATCAGTGAGTCAAATGGGGGGCAACCCTTGGGCTATGGCTACACCTTC	CAISESNGGQPLGYGYTF
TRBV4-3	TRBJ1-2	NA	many	TGCGCCAGCAGCCAAGATCACTATGGCTACACCTTC	CASSQDHYGYTF
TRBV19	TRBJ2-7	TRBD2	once	TGTGCCAGTAGTACCAGACTAGCGTGGCACGAGCAGTACTTC	CASSTRLAWHEQYF
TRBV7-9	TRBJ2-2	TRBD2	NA	TGTGCCAGCAGCTCCGGACTAGCGGGAGGGCCTGCCGGGGAGCTGTTTTTT	CASSSGLAGGPAGELFF
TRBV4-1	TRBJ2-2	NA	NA	TGCGCCAGCAGTCATCCGGGACTGGGGAACACCGGGGAGCTGTTTTTT	CASSHPGLGNTGELFF
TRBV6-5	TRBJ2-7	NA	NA	TGTGCCAGCAGTACCCCAACGGGGAGCTCCTACGAGCAGTACTTC	CASSTPTGSSYEQYF
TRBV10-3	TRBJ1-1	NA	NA	TGTGCCTCATCGTCCCAAGGCACTGAAGCTTTCTTT	CASSSQGTEAFF
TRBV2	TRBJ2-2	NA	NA	TGTGCCAGCAGTGGCCAAACGAACACCGGGGAGCTGTTTTTT	CASSGQTNTGELFF